The 10 T cell receptor beta chains given below trace back to one sample, sequenced in a study of blood T cells in healthy people across ages (dated by TCRdb to about 2015). To prepare the library, 5' RACE was applied. TCRdb records Illumina HiSeq 2500 as the sequencer. A second about 6 to 11 cycle PCR used a sample-barcoded 5' primer and a J-beta primer mix. TCRdb took the public reads, trimmed them with fastp at Q25, ran MiXCR for clone calling and kept in-frame beta chains. Every entry covers one CDR3 protein and lists the most common genes and DNA from its rows. In this sample the table shows about 1,400,000 distinct CDR3 sequences, 40% to 50% of which occur a single time. Roughly 7.9% of the sample rests with the top ten. The sequenced material came from blood. The receptors shown here come from a woman between 18 and 29 years old in good health.

This clonotype has just a few counts. The J gene is TRBJ1-5, the V gene TRBV12-3 or TRBV12-4; 8 nucleotides align to TRBD1. The CDR3 is made up of 15 amino acids. With V trimmed by 6 bases and J by 7 bases, 11 bases remained unmatched. The CDR3 nucleotides read TGTGCCAGCAGCGCCCCCGGGACAGGCCACCAGCCCCAGCATTTT. It encodes CASSAPGTGHQPQHF.

This clonotype was detected a few times. The rearrangement links TRBV14 to TRBJ2-7, with D maybe TRBD1 (5 bases). This CDR3 contains 17 residues. CDR1 is SGHDN, CDR2 FVKESK, per germline. Trimming cost V 2 bases and J 2 bases, with 19 bases left between them. CDR3 bases: TGTGCCAGCAGCCAACTTGCCCGTAAGGGGCTTCCCTACGAGCAGTACTTC. Encoded protein: CASSQLARKGLPYEQYF.

The chain recombines TRBV9 with TRBJ2-1, with D perhaps TRBD2 (5 bases). Trimming left V 0 bases short and J 0 bases short, with 10 bases between. The germline gives CDR1 SGDLS, CDR2 YYNGEE. The CDR3 has 16 residues. This CDR3 is CASSVEMGSSYNEQFF. Here the CDR3 DNA reads TGTGCCAGCAGCGTAGAGATGGGGAGCTCCTACAATGAGCAGTTCTTC.

This clonotype was counted a few times. The rearrangement joins TRBV12-3 or TRBV12-4 to TRBJ2-1; 10 nucleotides line up with TRBD2. CDR3 length equals 18 residues. V was pared by 4 bases and J by 1 base, with 10 bases of the junction left unmatched. The CDR3 DNA is TGTGCCAGCAGTTCTGGTTCTAGCGGGAGAGGATCCTACAATGAGCAGTTCTTC. Protein: CASSSGSSGRGSYNEQFF.

This chain uses TRBV11-2 with TRBJ2-7; a weak D match, TRBD2 (6 bases). The germline V gene has CDR1 SGHAT and CDR2 FQNNGV. Trimming took off 1 base at V and 0 bases at J, with 16 bases between the two ends. The CDR3 loop spans 17 amino acids. CDR3 loop: CASSLVWGGTSSYEQYF. DNA of the CDR3: TGTGCCAGCAGCTTAGTTTGGGGCGGGACGAGCTCCTACGAGCAGTACTTC.

CDR3 loop: CASKSRGAHTQYF. The CDR3 DNA sequence: TGTGCCAGCAAGAGTAGGGGGGCCCATACGCAGTATTTT. The rearrangement uses TRBV2 and TRBJ2-3, with D perhaps being TRBD1 or TRBD2 (6 bases each). This CDR3 comprises 13 residues. Germline V lookup: CDR1 SNHLY, CDR2 FYNNEI. V shed 7 bases and J shed 7 bases, with 15 bases lying between them.

The J gene is TRBJ1-2, the V gene TRBV30, with D possibly being TRBD1 (5 bases). CDR1 GTSNPN and CDR2 SVGIG come from the germline V gene (reference sequence). V lost 2 bases, J lost 4 bases, and 8 bases lay in between. This CDR3 spans 12 amino acids. The CDR3 DNA follows: TGTGCCTGGAGTCTCGGGGCCTATGGCTACACCTTC. It translates to CAWSLGAYGYTF.

This clonotype was counted a few times. This may be a read error, as it is one base from a much larger clone. The chain carries TRBV10-3 and TRBJ2-7; TRBD2 is a possible D gene (5 bases). The CDR3 consists of 12 residues. V was shortened by 2 bases and J by 5 bases, with 7 bases between the two germline ends. Germline V CDR1 and CDR2: ENHRY, SYGVKD. In DNA, the CDR3 is TGTGCCATCAGTGAGGGAGGTGACGAGCAGTACTTC. As protein: CAISEGGDEQYF.

The chain is built from TRBV6-1 and TRBJ2-1, with TRBD1 matching over 9 bases. There are 17 residues in the CDR3. The junction had 12 bases not matched to a gene; V was cut back by 5 bases and J by 4 bases. The germline V gene encodes CDR1 MNHNS and CDR2 SASEGT. The CDR3 loop reads CASSKTGGMFLYNEQFF. The DNA of the CDR3 is TGTGCCAGCAGTAAGACAGGGGGAATGTTCCTATACAATGAGCAGTTCTTC.

This clonotype was detected only a few times. The junction does not match germline at one end; this may be a read error. CDR3 DNA sequence: TGTGCCAGCAGTCCGAGTCCCTCCGTCTCCAACAATGAGCAGTTCTTC. As protein: CASSPSPSVSNNEQFF. V usage is TRBV12-3 or TRBV12-4 and J usage is TRBJ2-1; the D is unclear. CDR3 length equals 16 residues.